Listed below are T cell receptor beta chains from one sample, sequenced in a study of cytomegalovirus exposure and HLA in healthy donors. The repertoire was sequenced with immunoSEQ multiplex PCR; TCRdb's copy has only in-frame clones and lacks some. The ten top clones account for under 1.5%, within a sample of 65,000 to 95,000 clones. The sequenced sample was PBMCs. These receptors all come from a woman aged 55-69 years in good health and CMV-seronegative. CDR3s include the opening cysteine and the closing phenylalanine or tryptophan. The D gene is left open where the match is weak.

D	V	J	length	DNA	CDR3
TRBD2	TRBV19	TRBJ2-7	15	TGTGCCAGTAGTATAGTTGCGGGAGGTTCCCACGAGCAGTACTTC	CASSIVAGGSHEQYF
.	TRBV19	TRBJ2-7	13	TGTGCCAGTAGTATAGGGGGAAGGGGCGAGCAGTACTTC	CASSIGGRGEQYF
.	TRBV2	TRBJ2-7	15	TGTGCCAGCGATAAGGAGGAGGGCTACTCCTACGAGCAGTACTTC	CASDKEEGYSYEQYF
.	TRBV15	TRBJ2-1	12	TGTGCCACCAGCACACGACACAGTGAGCAGTTCTTC	CATSTRHSEQFF
.	TRBV30	TRBJ1-5	13	TGTGCCTGGAGTGTACGTAGGCTAGGGCCCCAGCATTTT	CAWSVRRLGPQHF
TRBD2	TRBV15	TRBJ2-1	15	TGTGCCACCCTCCGAGGACTAGCGGGAGACAATGAGCAGTTCTTC	CATLRGLAGDNEQFF
.	TRBV7-2	TRBJ1-4	14	TGTGCCAGCAGCTTATCAGGGGCTAATGAAAAACTGTTTTTT	CASSLSGANEKLFF
.	TRBV2	TRBJ2-1	14	TGTGCCAGCATTGAGGGAGTGAGCTACAATGAGCAGTTCTTC	CASIEGVSYNEQFF
.	TRBV28	TRBJ1-1	13	TGTGCCAGCAGGGTTCCAGGGAACACTGAAGCTTTCTTT	CASRVPGNTEAFF
TRBD1	TRBV28	TRBJ2-7	12	TGTGCCAGCCTACAGGGGCGGTACGAGCAGTACTTC	CASLQGRYEQYF
.	TRBV28	TRBJ2-2	14	TGTGCCAGCAGTTTATCAATAGACACCGGGGAGCTGTTTTTT	CASSLSIDTGELFF
.	TRBV30	TRBJ1-1	12	TGTGCCTCTAAAAGAAGCGTCACTGAAGCTTTCTTT	CASKRSVTEAFF
.	TRBV2	TRBJ2-3	14	TGTGCCAGCAGTGACAGCGCCAGCACAGATACGCAGTATTTT	CASSDSASTDTQYF
.	TRBV19	TRBJ2-5	12	TGTGCCAGTAGTACTTCGGGGAAGACCCAGTACTTC	CASSTSGKTQYF
.	TRBV6-5	TRBJ1-5	13	TGTGCCAGCAGCCGGACAGATAATCAGCCCCAGCATTTT	CASSRTDNQPQHF
.	TRBV19	TRBJ2-1	13	TGTGCCAGTAGTCCCCTAGAGGGGGATGAGCAGTTCTTC	CASSPLEGDEQFF
TRBD2	TRBV5-1	TRBJ2-3	16	TGCGCCAGCAGCACGGCGACTAGCGGGAGTGCAGATACGCAGTATTTT	CASSTATSGSADTQYF
.	TRBV6-5	TRBJ2-7	16	TGTGCCAGCAGTTCTGGCCGGGGACTTGCCCCCTACGAGCAGTACTTC	CASSSGRGLAPYEQYF
.	TRBV6-5	TRBJ1-1	13	TGTGCCGCAAGGGGACTGGCGAACACTGAAGCTTTCTTT	CAARGLANTEAFF
TRBD1	TRBV6-5	TRBJ1-1	12	TGTGCCAGCAGCCGCAGGGGGGCTGAAGCTTTCTTT	CASSRRGAEAFF